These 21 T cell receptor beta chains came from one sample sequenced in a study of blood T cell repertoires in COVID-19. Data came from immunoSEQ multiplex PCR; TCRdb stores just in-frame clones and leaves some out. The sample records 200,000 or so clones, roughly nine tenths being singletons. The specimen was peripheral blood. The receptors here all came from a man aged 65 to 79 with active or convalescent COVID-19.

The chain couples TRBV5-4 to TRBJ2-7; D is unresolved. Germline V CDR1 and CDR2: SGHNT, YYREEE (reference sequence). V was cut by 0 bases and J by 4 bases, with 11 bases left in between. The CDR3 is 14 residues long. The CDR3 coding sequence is TGTGCCAGCAGCTTGGCGAAGGTAGCATACGAGCAGTACTTC. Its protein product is CASSLAKVAYEQYF.

The CDR3: CAIRQNTDTQYF. In DNA form, the CDR3 reads TGTGCCATCAGACAGAACACAGATACGCAGTATTTT. The rearrangement uses TRBV10-3 and TRBJ2-3, with unresolved D. V was cut by 6 bases and J by 2 bases, with 6 bases left in between. Germline CDR1 reads ENHRY; CDR2 reads SYGVKD. The CDR3 is 12 amino acids.

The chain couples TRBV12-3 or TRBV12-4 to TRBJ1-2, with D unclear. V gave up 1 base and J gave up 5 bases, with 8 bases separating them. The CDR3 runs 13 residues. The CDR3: CASSLGHDYGYTF. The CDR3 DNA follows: TGTGCCAGCAGTTTAGGACACGATTATGGCTACACCTTC.

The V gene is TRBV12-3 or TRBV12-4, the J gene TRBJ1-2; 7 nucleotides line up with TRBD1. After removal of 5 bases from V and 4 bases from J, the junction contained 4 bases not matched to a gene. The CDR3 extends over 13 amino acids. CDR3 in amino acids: CASSTRQGYGYTF. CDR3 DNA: TGTGCCAGCAGTACCCGACAGGGCTATGGCTACACCTTC.

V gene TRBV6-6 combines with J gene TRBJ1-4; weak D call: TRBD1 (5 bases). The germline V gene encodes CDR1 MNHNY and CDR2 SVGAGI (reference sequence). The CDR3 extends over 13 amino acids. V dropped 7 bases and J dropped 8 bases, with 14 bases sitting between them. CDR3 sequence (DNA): TGTGCCAGCATGGTAGGGGTTGGAGAAAAACTGTTTTTT. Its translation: CASMVGVGEKLFF.

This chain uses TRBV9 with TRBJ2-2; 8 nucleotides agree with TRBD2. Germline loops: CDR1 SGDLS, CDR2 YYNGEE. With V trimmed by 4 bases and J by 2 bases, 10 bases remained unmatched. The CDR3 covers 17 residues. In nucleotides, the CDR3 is TGTGCCAGCAGCCCTACCGGGGGGGCCCTTAACACCGGGGAGCTGTTTTTT. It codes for CASSPTGGALNTGELFF.

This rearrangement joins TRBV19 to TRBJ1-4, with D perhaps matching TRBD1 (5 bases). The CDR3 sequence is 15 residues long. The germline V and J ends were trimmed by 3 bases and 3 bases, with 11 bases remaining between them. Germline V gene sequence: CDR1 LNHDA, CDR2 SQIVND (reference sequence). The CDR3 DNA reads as TGTGCCAGTAGTATTCAGGGTGCAGCTAATGAAAAACTGTTTTTT. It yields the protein CASSIQGAANEKLFF. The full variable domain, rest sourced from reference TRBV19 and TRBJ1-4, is DGGITQSPKYLFRKEGQNVTLSCEQNLNHDAMYWYRQDPGQGLRLIYYSQIVNDFQKGDIAEGYSVSREKKESFPLTVTSAQKNPTAFYLCASSIQGAANEKLFFGSGTQLSVL.

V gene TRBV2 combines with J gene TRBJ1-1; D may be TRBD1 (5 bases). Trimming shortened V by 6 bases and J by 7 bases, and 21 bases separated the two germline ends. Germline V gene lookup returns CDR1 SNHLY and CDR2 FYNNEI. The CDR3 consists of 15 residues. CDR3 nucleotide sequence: TGTGCCAGCAGCGGCCTTGGGAGGGGAGGCGGTGAAGCTTTCTTT. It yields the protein CASSGLGRGGGEAFF. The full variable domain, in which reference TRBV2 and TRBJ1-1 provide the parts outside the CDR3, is EPEVTQTPSHQVTQMGQEVILRCVPISNHLYFYWYRQILGQKVEFLVSFYNNEISEKSEIFDDQFSVERPDGSNFTLKIRSTKLEDSAMYFCASSGLGRGGGEAFFGQGTRLTVV.

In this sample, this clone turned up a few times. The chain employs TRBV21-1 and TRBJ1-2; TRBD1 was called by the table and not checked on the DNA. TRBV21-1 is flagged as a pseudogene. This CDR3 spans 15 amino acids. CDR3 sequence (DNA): TGTGCCAGCATCAAGGGGGACAGCGATAACTATGGCTACACCTTC. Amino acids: CASIKGDSDNYGYTF.

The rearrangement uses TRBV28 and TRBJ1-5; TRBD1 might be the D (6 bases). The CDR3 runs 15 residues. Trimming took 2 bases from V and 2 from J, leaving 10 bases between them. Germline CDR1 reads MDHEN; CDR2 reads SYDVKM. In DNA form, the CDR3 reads TGTGCCAGCAGTTTACTAGGGGGGGGCAATCAGCCCCAGCATTTT. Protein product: CASSLLGGGNQPQHF. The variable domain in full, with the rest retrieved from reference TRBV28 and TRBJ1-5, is DVKVTQSSRYLVKRTGEKVFLECVQDMDHENMFWYRQDPGLGLRLIYFSYDVKMKEKGDIPEGYSVSREKKERFSLILESASTNQTSMYLCASSLLGGGNQPQHFGDGTRLSIL.

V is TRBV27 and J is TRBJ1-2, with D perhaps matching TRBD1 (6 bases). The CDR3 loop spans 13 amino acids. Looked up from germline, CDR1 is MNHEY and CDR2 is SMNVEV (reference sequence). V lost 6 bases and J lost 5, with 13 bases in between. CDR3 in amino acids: CASRSGGSYGYTF. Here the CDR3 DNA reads TGTGCCAGCAGATCGGGGGGCAGTTATGGCTACACCTTC.

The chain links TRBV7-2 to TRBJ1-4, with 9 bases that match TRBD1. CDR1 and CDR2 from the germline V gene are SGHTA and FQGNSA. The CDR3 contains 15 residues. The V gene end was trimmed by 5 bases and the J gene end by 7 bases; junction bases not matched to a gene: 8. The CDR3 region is CASSPGDRVPEKLFF. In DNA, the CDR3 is TGTGCCAGCAGCCCAGGGGACAGGGTGCCTGAAAAACTGTTTTTT.

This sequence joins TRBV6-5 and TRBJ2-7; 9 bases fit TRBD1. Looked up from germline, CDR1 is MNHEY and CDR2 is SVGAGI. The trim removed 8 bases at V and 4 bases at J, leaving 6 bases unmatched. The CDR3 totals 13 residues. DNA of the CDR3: TGTGCCAGCCGGACAGGGGAGCCTTACGAGCAGTACTTC. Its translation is CASRTGEPYEQYF.

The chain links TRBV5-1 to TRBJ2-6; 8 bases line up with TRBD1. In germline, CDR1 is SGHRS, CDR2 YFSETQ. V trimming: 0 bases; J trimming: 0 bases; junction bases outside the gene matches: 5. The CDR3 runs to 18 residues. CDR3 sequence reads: CASSLGQGLISGANVLTF. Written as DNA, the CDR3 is TGCGCCAGCAGCTTGGGACAGGGGTTAATCTCTGGGGCCAACGTCCTGACTTTC.

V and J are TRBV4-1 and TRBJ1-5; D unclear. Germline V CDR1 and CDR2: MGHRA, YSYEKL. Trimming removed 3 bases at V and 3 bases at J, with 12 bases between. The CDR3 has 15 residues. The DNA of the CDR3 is TGCGCCAGCAGCCACGGGGTGGTGGCCAATCAGCCCCAGCATTTT. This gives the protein CASSHGVVANQPQHF.

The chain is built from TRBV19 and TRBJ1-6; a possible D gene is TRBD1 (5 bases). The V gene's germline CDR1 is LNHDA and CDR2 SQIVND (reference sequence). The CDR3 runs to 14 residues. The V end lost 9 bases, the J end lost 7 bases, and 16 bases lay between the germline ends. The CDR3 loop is CASAPVGRNSPLHF. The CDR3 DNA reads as TGTGCCAGCGCCCCTGTGGGGCGGAATTCACCCCTCCACTTT.

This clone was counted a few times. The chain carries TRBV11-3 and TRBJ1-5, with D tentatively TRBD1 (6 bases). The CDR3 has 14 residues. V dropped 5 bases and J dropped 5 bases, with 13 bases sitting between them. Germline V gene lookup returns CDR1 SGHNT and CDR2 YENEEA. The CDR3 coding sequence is TGTGCCAGCAGCCCGGCTGAGGGGGATCAGCCCCAGCATTTT. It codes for CASSPAEGDQPQHF.

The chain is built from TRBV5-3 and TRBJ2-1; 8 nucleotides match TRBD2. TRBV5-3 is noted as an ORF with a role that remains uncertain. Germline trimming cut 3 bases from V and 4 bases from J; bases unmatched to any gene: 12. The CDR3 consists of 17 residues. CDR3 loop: CARSSVVERGIYNEQFF. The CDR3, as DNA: TGTGCCAGAAGCTCTGTCGTCGAGCGGGGGATATACAATGAGCAGTTCTTC.

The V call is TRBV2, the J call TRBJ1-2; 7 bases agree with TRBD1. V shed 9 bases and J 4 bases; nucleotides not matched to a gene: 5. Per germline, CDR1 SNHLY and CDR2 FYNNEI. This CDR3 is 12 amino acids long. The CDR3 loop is CARSRDSYGYTF. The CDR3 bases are TGTGCCAGGTCTCGGGACAGCTATGGCTACACCTTC.

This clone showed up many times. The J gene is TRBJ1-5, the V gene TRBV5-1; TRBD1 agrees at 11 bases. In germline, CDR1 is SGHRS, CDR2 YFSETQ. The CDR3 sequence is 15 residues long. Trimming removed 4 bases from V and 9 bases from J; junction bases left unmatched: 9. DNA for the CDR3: TGCGCCAGCAGCCCCGGGACAGGGGGTCGAGGGCCCCAGCATTTT. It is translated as CASSPGTGGRGPQHF.

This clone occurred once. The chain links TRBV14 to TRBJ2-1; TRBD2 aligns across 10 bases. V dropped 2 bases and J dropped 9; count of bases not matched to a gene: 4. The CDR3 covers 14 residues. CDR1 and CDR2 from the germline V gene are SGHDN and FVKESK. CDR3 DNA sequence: TGTGCCAGCAGCCAACTAGCGGGAGTGACTGAGCAGTTCTTC. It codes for CASSQLAGVTEQFF.